A selection of T cell receptor beta chains follows, all from one sample in a study of OX40 agonist ivuxolimab in advanced cancers. Some clones are missing from TCRdb's copy, which holds only in-frame ones; the method was immunoSEQ multiplex PCR. The repertoire includes 50,000 to 70,000 clones, about 85% of them detected once, and under 3.5% sits in the top ten. The source material was CD4+ or CD8+ T cells sorted from blood, sampled in a trial of the OX40 agonist ivuxolimab. All receptors come from an adult with an advanced solid tumor such as melanoma, head and neck, liver or kidney cancer. Each CDR3 is given with its conserved first and last residue. The D gene is left open where the match is weak. Clone sizes are given selectively: once, few, many, or a class where the clone is expanded.

>-|TRBJ1-2|TRBV25-1|-
TGTGCCAGCAGCTTACAGGGAGACTATGGCTACACCTTC
CASSLQGDYGYTF
>-|TRBJ2-7|TRBV5-6|-
TGTGCCAGCAGCGTTCGACTGCAGAGCTCCTACGAGCAGTACTTC
CASSVRLQSSYEQYF
>-|TRBJ2-3|TRBV7-2|TRBD2
TGTGCCAGCAGCGTAAAACTAGCGGGATCCACAGATACGCAGTATTTT
CASSVKLAGSTDTQYF
>-|TRBJ2-7|TRBV5-5|TRBD1
TGTGCCAGCAGCTTGGGGGGACAGTCCTACGAGCAGTACTTC
CASSLGGQSYEQYF
>-|TRBJ2-7|TRBV18|TRBD1
TGTGCCAGCTCTACCACTACGGGACAGGTTTCCTACGAGCAGTACTTC
CASSTTTGQVSYEQYF
>-|TRBJ2-4|TRBV28|TRBD2
TGTGCCAGCAGTTTTAGAACTAGCGGGAGCGGGATAGCCAAAAACATTCAGTACTTC
CASSFRTSGSGIAKNIQYF
>-|TRBJ2-1|TRBV7-3|-
TGTGCCAGCAGCCCCGGGACGACCGGCGATGAGCAGTTCTTC
CASSPGTTGDEQFF
>-|TRBJ1-3|TRBV6-5|-
TGTGCCAGCACAGATATCTCTGGAAACACCATATATTTT
CASTDISGNTIYF
>-|TRBJ1-2|TRBV19|-
TGTGCCAGTAGTATCCCGACTAGGGGGGCGAATGGCTACACCTTC
CASSIPTRGANGYTF
>-|TRBJ1-2|TRBV7-9|-
TGTGCCAGCAGCTTACTCGGGAGAGACTATGGCTACACCTTC
CASSLLGRDYGYTF
>-|TRBJ1-2|TRBV27|-
TGTGCCAGCAGGTCAGGGATGGGAGGCTATGGCTACACCTTC
CASRSGMGGYGYTF
>once|TRBJ2-5|TRBV5-1|TRBD2
TGCGCCAGCAGCTGGCTAGCGGCCACGGAGGAGACCCAGTACTTC
CASSWLAATEETQYF
>few|TRBJ1-4|TRBV2|-
TGTGCCAGCAGTGAAAGGACAGAAAAACTGTTTTTT
CASSERTEKLFF
>-|TRBJ2-7|TRBV5-4|TRBD1
TGTGCCAGCAGCGACCGGGACAGGGCCTACGAGCAGTACTTC
CASSDRDRAYEQYF
>-|TRBJ2-1|TRBV11-1|-
TGTGCCAGCAGCCGCGCCCTCTACAATGAGCAGTTCTTC
CASSRALYNEQFF
>-|TRBJ1-1|TRBV2|-
TGTGCCAGCAGCCGCCAGTCGGGGGGCACTGAAGCTTTCTTT
CASSRQSGGTEAFF
>-|TRBJ2-1|TRBV5-1|TRBD2
TGCGCCAGCACCCTAGTTAGCGGGGGGCCCAATGAGCAGTTCTTC
CASTLVSGGPNEQFF
>once|TRBJ2-5|TRBV10-3|TRBD2
TGTGCCAGCGGACTAGCGGACCTTCAGGGGCAAGAGACCCAGTACTTC
CASGLADLQGQETQYF
>-|TRBJ2-7|TRBV5-1|-
TGCGCCAGCAGCTTGGCAGGGCTTGACGAGCAGTACTTC
CASSLAGLDEQYF
>-|TRBJ2-7|TRBV6-1|TRBD2
TGTGCCAGCAGTCAAGCGGGGGGGCGTTCCGAGCAGTACTTC
CASSQAGGRSEQYF
>-|TRBJ2-7|TRBV7-2|TRBD2
TGTGCCAGCAGCCTAGGAGGGGGGGGTAGCGGGAGCTCCTACGAGCAGTACTTC
CASSLGGGGSGSSYEQYF
>-|TRBJ2-7|TRBV27|TRBD1
TGTGCCAGCAGTTTAGGGACAGTTACGGCCTACGAGCAGTACTTC
CASSLGTVTAYEQYF
>-|TRBJ1-4|TRBV10-3|-
TGTGCCATCAGTGAGTCGTTGGGTACACAAAAACTGTTTTTT
CAISESLGTQKLFF
>-|TRBJ1-5|TRBV18|TRBD1
TGTGCCAGCTCGCGGGACAGCCCCAATCAGCCCCAGCATTTT
CASSRDSPNQPQHF
>-|TRBJ2-2|TRBV10-3|-
TGTGCCATCAGTGACTCGACAAACGGGGAGCTGTTTTTT
CAISDSTNGELFF
>-|TRBJ1-3|TRBV14|-
TGTGCCAGCAGCCAAGATCGAGGTCACTTCTCTGGAAACACCATATATTTT
CASSQDRGHFSGNTIYF
>-|TRBJ2-7|TRBV4-2|-
TGTGCCAGCAGCCAAACCGACACCTCTCGCGAGCAGTACTTC
CASSQTDTSREQYF
>-|TRBJ1-1|TRBV7-2|-
TGTGCCAGCAGCGTGGATGGGGGGAACACTGAAGCTTTCTTT
CASSVDGGNTEAFF
>-|TRBJ2-5|TRBV7-2|-
TGTGCCAGCAGCTTTGGGATTAGATCGGGGACCCAGTACTTC
CASSFGIRSGTQYF
>-|TRBJ2-1|TRBV5-1|-
TGCGCCAGCAGCTTGGAAGATCGCCATGAGCAGTTCTTC
CASSLEDRHEQFF
>-|TRBJ2-5|TRBV7-6|-
TGTGCCAGCAGCTTAGGTTTCAGGGAGACCCAGTACTTC
CASSLGFRETQYF
>-|TRBJ2-3|TRBV10-1|TRBD1
TGCGCCAGCAGTGAGGGGACAGGGAGGAGCACAGATACGCAGTATTTT
CASSEGTGRSTDTQYF
>-|TRBJ2-5|TRBV5-1|-
TGCGCCAGCAGCGGACGTGTAGAGACCCAGTACTTC
CASSGRVETQYF
>-|TRBJ2-7|TRBV4-1|-
TGCGCCAGCAGCCAAGGAGGGGGGAGAGGCGAGCAGTACTTC
CASSQGGGRGEQYF
>-|TRBJ1-4|TRBV7-2|-
TGTGCCAGCAGCTTAATCGGGAGTCCTAATGAAAAACTGTTTTTT
CASSLIGSPNEKLFF
>-|TRBJ2-5|TRBV15|TRBD1
TGTGCCACCAGCAGAGATAGGGACAGCCAAGAGACCCAGTACTTC
CATSRDRDSQETQYF
>-|TRBJ1-5|TRBV19|-
TGTGCCAGTAGTATTATGGGGCCGCAGCCCCAGCATTTT
CASSIMGPQPQHF
>-|TRBJ1-3|TRBV7-9|-
TGTGCCAGCAGCTTCAGGGTCTCTGGAAACACCATATATTTT
CASSFRVSGNTIYF
>-|TRBJ2-3|TRBV5-1|TRBD2
TGCGCCAGCAGCTTGAGACTAGCGAGCACAGATACGCAGTATTTT
CASSLRLASTDTQYF
>-|TRBJ2-7|TRBV10-3|-
TGTGCCATCAGCATAGAGGTTACGGGCCACGAGCAGTACTTC
CAISIEVTGHEQYF
>-|TRBJ2-7|TRBV9|-
TGTGCCAGCAGCGTAGGAGGACAGAGCGAGCAGTACTTC
CASSVGGQSEQYF
>-|TRBJ2-2|TRBV4-3|TRBD1
TGCGCCAGCAGCCAGCAGGGGGCGAACGGGGAGCTGTTTTTT
CASSQQGANGELFF
>-|TRBJ1-2|TRBV4-2|-
TGTGCCAGCAGCCAAGATTTAACAGGGAATGGCTACACCTTC
CASSQDLTGNGYTF
>-|TRBJ2-5|TRBV19|-
TGTGCCAGTAGTATAATCGGCAACCAAGAGACCCAGTACTTC
CASSIIGNQETQYF
>-|TRBJ1-2|TRBV4-2|-
TGTGCCAGCAGCCAAGTCCCGGGGGACTATGGCTACACCTTC
CASSQVPGDYGYTF
>-|TRBJ2-3|TRBV5-1|TRBD2
TGCGCCAGCAGCTTCTCTAGCGGGGGCACAGATACGCAGTATTTT
CASSFSSGGTDTQYF
>-|TRBJ2-1|TRBV7-2|TRBD2
TGTGCCAGCAGCTTCGGGACTAGCCGGTACAATGAGCAGTTCTTC
CASSFGTSRYNEQFF
>-|TRBJ1-5|TRBV15|TRBD1
TGTGCCACCAGCAGAGAGACAGGGCATCAGCCCCAGCATTTT
CATSRETGHQPQHF
>-|TRBJ1-1|TRBV27|TRBD1
TGTGCCAGCAGATCGAGAAGGGGGCGGAGTACTGAAGCTTTCTTT
CASRSRRGRSTEAFF